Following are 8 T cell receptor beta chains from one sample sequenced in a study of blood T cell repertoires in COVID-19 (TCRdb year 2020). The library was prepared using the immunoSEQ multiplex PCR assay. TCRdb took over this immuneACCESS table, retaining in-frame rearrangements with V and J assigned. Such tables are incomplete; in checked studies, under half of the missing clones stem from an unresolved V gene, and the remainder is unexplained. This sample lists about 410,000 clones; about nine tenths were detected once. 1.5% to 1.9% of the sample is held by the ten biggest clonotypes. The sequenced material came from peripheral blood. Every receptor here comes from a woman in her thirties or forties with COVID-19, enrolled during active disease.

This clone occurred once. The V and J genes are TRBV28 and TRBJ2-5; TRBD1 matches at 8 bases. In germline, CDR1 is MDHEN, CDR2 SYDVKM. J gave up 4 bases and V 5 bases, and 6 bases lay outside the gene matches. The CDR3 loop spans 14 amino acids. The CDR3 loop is CASSPQGVRETQYF. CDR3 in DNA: TGTGCCAGCAGTCCACAGGGGGTTAGAGAGACCCAGTACTTC.

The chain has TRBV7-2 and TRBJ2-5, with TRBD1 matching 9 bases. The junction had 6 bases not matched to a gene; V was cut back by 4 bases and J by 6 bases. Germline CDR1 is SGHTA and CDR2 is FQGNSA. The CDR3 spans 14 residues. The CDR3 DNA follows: TGTGCCAGCAGCTCTGGACAGGGGAGAAAGACCCAGTACTTC. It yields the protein CASSSGQGRKTQYF.

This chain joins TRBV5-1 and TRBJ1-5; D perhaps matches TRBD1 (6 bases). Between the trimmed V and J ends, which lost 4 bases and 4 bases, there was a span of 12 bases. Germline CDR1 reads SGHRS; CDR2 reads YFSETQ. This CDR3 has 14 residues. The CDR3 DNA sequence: TGCGCCAGCAGCCCAACAGGGACGAATCAGCCCCAGCATTTT. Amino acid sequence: CASSPTGTNQPQHF.

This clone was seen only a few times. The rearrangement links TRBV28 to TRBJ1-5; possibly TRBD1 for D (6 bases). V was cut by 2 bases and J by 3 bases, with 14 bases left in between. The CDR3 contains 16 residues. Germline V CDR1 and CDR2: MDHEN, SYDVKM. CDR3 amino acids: CASSLGGGYNNQPQHF. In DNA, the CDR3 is TGTGCCAGCAGTTTAGGGGGCGGATATAACAATCAGCCCCAGCATTTT.

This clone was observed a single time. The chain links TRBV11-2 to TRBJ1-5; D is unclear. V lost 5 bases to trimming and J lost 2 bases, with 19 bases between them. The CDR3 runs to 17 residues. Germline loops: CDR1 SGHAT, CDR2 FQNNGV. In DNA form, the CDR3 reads TGTGCCAGCAGCCGTAACCTGGCGGGCCGCGGCAATCAGCCCCAGCATTTT. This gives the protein CASSRNLAGRGNQPQHF. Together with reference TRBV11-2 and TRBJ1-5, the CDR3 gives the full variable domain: EAGVAQSPRYKIIEKRQSVAFWCNPISGHATLYWYQQILGQGPKLLIQFQNNGVVDDSQLPKDRFSAERLKGVDSTLKIQPAKLEDSAVYLCASSRNLAGRGNQPQHFGDGTRLSIL.

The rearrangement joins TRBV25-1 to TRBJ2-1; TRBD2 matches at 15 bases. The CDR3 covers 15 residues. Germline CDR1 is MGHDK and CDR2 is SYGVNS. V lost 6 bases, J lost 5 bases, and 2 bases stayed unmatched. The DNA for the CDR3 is TGTGCCAGCAGGGGGACTAGCGGGGGGAACAATGAGCAGTTCTTC. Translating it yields CASRGTSGGNNEQFF.

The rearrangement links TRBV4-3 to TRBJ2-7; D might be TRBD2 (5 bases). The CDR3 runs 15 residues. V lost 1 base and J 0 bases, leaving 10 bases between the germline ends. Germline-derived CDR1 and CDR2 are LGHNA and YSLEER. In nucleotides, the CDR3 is TGCGCCAGCAGCCAAGGTTTCGGGGACTCCTACGAGCAGTACTTC. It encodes CASSQGFGDSYEQYF.

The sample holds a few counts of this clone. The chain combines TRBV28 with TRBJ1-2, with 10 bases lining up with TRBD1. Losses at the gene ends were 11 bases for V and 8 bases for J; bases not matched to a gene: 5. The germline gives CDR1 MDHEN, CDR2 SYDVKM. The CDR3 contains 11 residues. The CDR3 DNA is TGTGCCGGGACAGGGGAAAGAGGCTACACCTTC. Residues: CAGTGERGYTF.